The 18 T cell receptor beta chains in this list originate from one sample, sequenced in a study of T cells after yellow fever vaccination (dated by TCRdb to the late 2010s). Library method: 5' RACE. The sample was run on an Illumina HiSeq 2500. TCRdb trimmed the raw reads at Q25, called clones with MiXCR and kept productive beta chains. Under each unique CDR3 protein, matching rows form one entry showing the most common genes and DNA. The sample table holds about 150,000 distinct CDR3 sequences, of which approximately 6.2% were seen once. The ten top clones hold just under 3% of the sample. The treatment or condition tag for this specimen amounts to: live attenuated yellow fever vaccine strain. The starting material was CD4+ T cells sorted from PBMCs, obtained on the day of the first yellow fever vaccination. Receptors were obtained from a man aged 18 to 30 who received the YFV17D yellow fever vaccine.

Ten or more counts support this clonotype. The chain joins TRBV20-1 to TRBJ1-2, with D tentatively TRBD1 (5 bases). This CDR3 region has 13 residues. The V and J ends lost 0 bases and 4 bases respectively, with 9 bases between them. CDR1 is DFQATT, CDR2 SNEGSKA, per germline (reference sequence). Here the CDR3 DNA reads TGCAGTGCTAGAGATGTCGGGACCTATGGCTACACCTTC. Translation gives CSARDVGTYGYTF.

This chain uses TRBV24-1 with TRBJ2-5, with TRBD1 identical over 8 bases. After removal of 4 bases from V and 4 bases from J, the junction contained 13 bases not matched to a gene. The CDR3 has 17 residues. CDR1 and CDR2 (germline): KGHDR, SFDVKD. The CDR3 reads CATSDNGQGFRRETQYF. In nucleotides, the CDR3 is TGTGCCACCAGTGACAACGGACAGGGTTTTCGTCGAGAGACCCAGTACTTC.

Sample share makes this clonotype medium-sized. V usage is TRBV28 and J usage is TRBJ2-5, with D possibly matching TRBD1 (6 bases). V dropped 6 bases and J dropped 3 bases, with 11 bases sitting between them. The length of the CDR3 is 13 residues. In germline, CDR1 is MDHEN, CDR2 SYDVKM. CDR3 residues: CASRPQGKETQYF. DNA of the CDR3: TGTGCCAGCAGGCCACAGGGAAAAGAGACCCAGTACTTC.

The chain recombines TRBV14 with TRBJ1-2, with no clear D. The CDR3 sequence is 15 residues long. Between the trimmed V and J ends, which lost 6 bases and 3 bases, there was a span of 17 bases. Germline V gene data show CDR1 as SGHDN and CDR2 as FVKESK. CDR3 DNA sequence: TGTGCCAGCAGACCCCGGACGGGAAGGTACTATGGCTACACCTTC. Its translation: CASRPRTGRYYGYTF.

This clonotype was seen repeatedly, ten times or more. This rearrangement joins TRBV3-1 to TRBJ1-1, with D perhaps TRBD1 (5 bases). Germline V gene data show CDR1 as LGHDT and CDR2 as YNNKEL (reference sequence). CDR3 length equals 16 residues. The V gene lost 4 bases and the J gene lost 1 base, with 16 bases spanning the gap. CDR3 sequence reads: CASSLGGARGNTEAFF. The CDR3 nucleotides are TGTGCCAGCAGCCTCGGCGGGGCACGGGGGAACACTGAAGCTTTCTTT.

This clonotype was counted only a few times. The V call is TRBV20-1, the J call TRBJ2-1; tentatively, D is TRBD2 (6 bases). The ends were cut back, 6 bases at V and 3 bases at J, with 12 bases in the middle. Germline-derived CDR1 and CDR2 are DFQATT and SNEGSKA (reference sequence). The CDR3 length is 13 residues. CDR3: CSAPRDFYNEQFF. The CDR3, as DNA: TGCAGTGCCCCCCGGGACTTCTACAATGAGCAGTTCTTC.

The sample holds a few counts of this clonotype. This chain uses TRBV5-1 with TRBJ2-2; 8 bases match TRBD1. This CDR3 has 15 residues. V lost 4 bases and J lost 3; bases outside the gene matches: 5. In germline, CDR1 is SGHRS, CDR2 YFSETQ. The CDR3 region has the DNA TGCGCCAGCAGCGCCGGGACAGGTTACACCGGGGAGCTGTTTTTT. This sequence encodes CASSAGTGYTGELFF.

This clonotype appeared many times. The chain recombines TRBV4-1 with TRBJ2-3, with 14 bases matching TRBD2. This CDR3 comprises 18 residues. V was clipped by 1 base and J by 4 bases; unmatched bases: 7. CDR1 is MGHRA, CDR2 YSYEKL, per germline. CDR3 in amino acids: CASSQAPTSGGAADTQYF. CDR3 nucleotide sequence: TGCGCCAGCAGCCAAGCACCGACTAGCGGGGGGGCTGCAGATACGCAGTATTTT.

This clonotype was seen ten or more times. The chain combines TRBV6-6 with TRBJ1-2, with D perhaps matching TRBD1 (5 bases). The CDR3 spans 14 residues. CDR1 and CDR2 from the germline V gene are MNHNY and SVGAGI (reference sequence). The germline V and J ends were trimmed by 6 bases and 3 bases, with 14 bases remaining between them. In DNA form, the CDR3 reads TGTGCCAGCAGCCGCTCGGACACTGACTATGGCTACACCTTC. Protein product: CASSRSDTDYGYTF.

In its sample, this clonotype was seen many times. The J gene is TRBJ2-2, the V gene TRBV12-3 or TRBV12-4; 10 positions agree with TRBD1. The CDR3 runs 16 residues. V gave up 5 bases and J gave up 5 bases; unmatched junction bases: 8. As DNA, the CDR3 is TGTGCCAGCAGTCTACTGACAGGGGGCTGGACCGGGGAGCTGTTTTTT. Translated: CASSLLTGGWTGELFF.

This sequence joins TRBV12-3 or TRBV12-4 and TRBJ2-3, with D hard to call. Trimming took off 6 bases at V and 6 bases at J, with 7 bases between the two ends. The CDR3 has 11 amino acids. The CDR3 here is CASSRSDTQYF. In DNA, the CDR3 is TGTGCCAGCAGCCGCTCGGATACGCAGTATTTT.

This clonotype was observed at least ten times. The chain recombines TRBV5-1 with TRBJ2-1; possible D gene TRBD1, 5 bases. In germline, CDR1 is SGHRS, CDR2 YFSETQ. V was clipped by 0 bases and J by 6 bases, with 10 bases between them. This CDR3 spans 14 amino acids. CDR3 residues: CASSLGSQGNEQFF. DNA of the CDR3: TGCGCCAGCAGCTTGGGATCCCAGGGCAATGAGCAGTTCTTC.

This clonotype was observed a few times. V is TRBV2 and J is TRBJ1-5; TRBD1 might be the D (5 bases). The ends were cut back, 3 bases at V and 6 bases at J, with 12 bases in the middle. The CDR3 is 14 residues long. From germline, CDR1 is SNHLY and CDR2 FYNNEI. The CDR3 DNA reads TGTGCCAGCAGTGAGGAGGCAGGGTTTCAGCCCCAGCATTTT. Protein product: CASSEEAGFQPQHF.

This clonotype was counted at least ten times. The V call is TRBV12-3 or TRBV12-4, the J call TRBJ2-7; D may be TRBD1 (6 bases). The CDR3 contains 13 residues. Trimming cost V 4 bases and J 6 bases, with 13 bases left between them. CDR3 protein: CASSSDRRSEQYF. CDR3 DNA sequence: TGTGCCAGCAGTTCCGACAGGAGGAGCGAGCAGTACTTC.

V usage is TRBV4-1 and J usage is TRBJ1-5; D possibly corresponds to TRBD1 (5 bases). The V end lost 6 bases, the J end lost 0 bases, and 9 bases lay between the germline ends. CDR3 length: 14 residues. Germline assignment: CDR1 MGHRA and CDR2 YSYEKL. CDR3 DNA: TGCGCCAGCAGTCGGGGGTATAGCAATCAGCCCCAGCATTTT. Translating it yields CASSRGYSNQPQHF.

The chain joins TRBV7-7 to TRBJ2-1, with D possibly being TRBD2 (5 bases). This CDR3 contains 15 residues. Germline lookup yields CDR1 SSHAT and CDR2 FNYEAQ (reference sequence). The V end was cut by 5 bases, the J end by 8 bases, with 19 bases between. Here the CDR3 DNA reads TGTGCCAGCAGCGCCGGGCCCGAGGCGGGCGATGAGCAGTTCTTC. This encodes CASSAGPEAGDEQFF.

The chain has TRBV7-2 and TRBJ2-5; unclear D gene. The V gene's germline CDR1 is SGHTA and CDR2 FQGNSA. CDR3 length equals 13 residues. Trimming removed 5 bases from V and 5 bases from J, with 12 bases in between. The CDR3 DNA sequence: TGTGCCAGCAGCCCAGCAGAGTGGGAGACCCAGTACTTC. Residues: CASSPAEWETQYF. Together with reference TRBV7-2 and TRBJ2-5, the CDR3 gives the full variable domain: GAGVSQSPSNKVTEKGKDVELRCDPISGHTALYWYRQSLGQGLEFLIYFQGNSAPDKSGLPSDRFSAERTGGSVSTLTIQRTQQEDSAVYLCASSPAEWETQYFGPGTRLLVL.

The chain links TRBV5-1 to TRBJ1-1; 10 bases are shared with TRBD1. CDR3 length equals 18 residues. Germline lookup yields CDR1 SGHRS and CDR2 YFSETQ. Trimming cost V 0 bases and J 1 base; bases outside gene matches: 9. The CDR3 DNA sequence: TGCGCCAGCAGCTTGGGACGGACAGGGGGAGTAGGGAACACTGAAGCTTTCTTT. This encodes CASSLGRTGGVGNTEAFF.